What follows is one TCR beta chain and its context. The source of the sample is a study of blood T cell repertoires in COVID-19. Study context: Italy, Spain and the United States were the sources of the convalescent and acute COVID-19 samples.

Authors' processing steps: Quantification of nucleated cells was approximated via reference gene primer amplification. Using immunoSEQ multiplex PCR, the repertoire was profiled, and TCRdb retains in-frame clones only, with some absent. V, J and clone size derive from that table, while D and trimming were established from the DNA sequence. The table shows about 120,000 clones, with approximately 90% occurring only once. The CDR3 contains 13 residues. Looked up from germline, CDR1 is DFQATT and CDR2 is SNEGSKA (reference sequence). The germline V and J ends were trimmed by 3 bases and 5 bases, with 13 bases remaining between them.

Sequenced input: peripheral blood. The V call is TRBV20-1, the J call TRBJ2-5; D uncertain. This clonotype was sampled from a human donor in a cohort sampled during active COVID-19. The CDR3: CSASYQNGETQYF. The CDR3 bases are TGCAGTGCTAGTTACCAGAACGGGGAGACCCAGTACTTC.